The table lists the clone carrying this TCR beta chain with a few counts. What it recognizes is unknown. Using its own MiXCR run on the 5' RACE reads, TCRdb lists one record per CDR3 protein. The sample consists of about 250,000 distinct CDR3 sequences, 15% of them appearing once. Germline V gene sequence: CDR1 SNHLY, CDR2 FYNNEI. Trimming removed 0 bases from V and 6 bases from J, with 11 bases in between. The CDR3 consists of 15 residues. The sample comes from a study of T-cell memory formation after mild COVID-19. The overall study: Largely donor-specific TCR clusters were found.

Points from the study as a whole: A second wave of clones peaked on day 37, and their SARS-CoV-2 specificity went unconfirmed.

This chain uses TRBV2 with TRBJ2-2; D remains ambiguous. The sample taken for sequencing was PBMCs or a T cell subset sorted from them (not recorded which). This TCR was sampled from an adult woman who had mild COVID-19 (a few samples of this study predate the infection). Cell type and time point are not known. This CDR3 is CASSEAGQFSGELFF. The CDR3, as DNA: TGTGCCAGCAGTGAAGCAGGGCAGTTTTCCGGGGAGCTGTTTTTT. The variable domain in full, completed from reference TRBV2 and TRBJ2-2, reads EPEVTQTPSHQVTQMGQEVILRCVPISNHLYFYWYRQILGQKVEFLVSFYNNEISEKSEIFDDQFSVERPDGSNFTLKIRSTKLEDSAMYFCASSEAGQFSGELFFGEGSRLTVL.